Only a few counts were recorded for the clone carrying this T cell receptor beta chain. The data belong to a study of blood T cell repertoires in COVID-19. Turning to the study itself: The cDNA or gDNA used as material had been derived from T cells, B-cell-depleted T cells, or PBMCs.

V was shortened by 2 bases and J by 2 bases, with 10 bases between the two germline ends. This CDR3 has 15 residues. Germline CDR1 reads SGHDT; CDR2 reads YYEEEE. In the study's own analysis: Amplification with reference gene primers provided the estimates of nucleated cell counts. The protocol was immunoSEQ multiplex PCR, while the TCRdb copy is restricted to in-frame clones and leaves out a portion. The V and J calls and clone size were taken over from that table, and D and trimming were inferred from the DNA. This repertoire shows about 220,000 clones, 75% to 90% found once; its top ten account for approximately 5.6%.

V and J are TRBV5-6 and TRBJ2-2; no definite D call. The source material was peripheral blood. The origin of this receptor is a woman between 65 and 79 years old with COVID-19, enrolled during active disease. The DNA of the CDR3 is TGTGCCAGCAGCTTACGACGGAGAAACACCGGGGAGCTGTTTTTT. Its translation is CASSLRRRNTGELFF.